This T cell receptor beta chain was identified in a study of blood T cell repertoires in COVID-19. Study-level background: From the United States, Italy and Spain came samples of acute and convalescent COVID-19. In each case, the material was cDNA or gDNA derived from T cells, B-cell-depleted T cells, or PBMCs.

V lost 0 bases and J 5 bases, leaving 14 bases between the germline ends. The CDR3 is 15 amino acids. As originally analysed: Reference gene primer amplification in the assay estimated nucleated cell counts. This table comes from immunoSEQ multiplex PCR, and its TCRdb copy is limited to in-frame clones, with some not included. The DNA gave D and trimming, while V, J and clone size come from that table. The sample lists 60,000 or so clones; about 90% were seen once. The sequencing sample was made of peripheral blood. This sequence originates from a man aged 55 to 70 with acute or convalescent COVID-19. The chain combines TRBV5-3 with TRBJ1-1; TRBD1 is a possible D gene (6 bases). TRBV5-3 has ORF status, its function being uncertain. The CDR3 nucleotides are TGTGCCAGAAGCTTGGATTTGGGGGCGAAGACTGAAGCTTTCTTT. This encodes CARSLDLGAKTEAFF.